This entry concerns a single T cell receptor (beta chain). Authors' data handling: Using reference gene primer amplification, nucleated cell counts were estimated. The protocol was immunoSEQ multiplex PCR, while the TCRdb copy is restricted to in-frame clones and leaves out a portion. V and J calls and clone size are copied from that table; D and trimming were computed from the DNA. The sample consists of about 160,000 clones, 82% of them appearing once. These data belong to a study of blood T cell repertoires in COVID-19. As for the study in general: Spain, Italy and the United States supplied samples that represented acute and convalescent COVID-19. T cells, B-cell-depleted T cells, or PBMCs supplied cDNA or gDNA.

Seattle-derived patients entered the study during active infection and were followed longitudinally. The sequenced sample consisted of peripheral blood. This sequence was found in a woman aged 40 to 55 with COVID-19, enrolled during active disease.

Written as DNA, the CDR3 is TGCAGTGCTAGTTTTGGTCAGGGTACCTACAATGAGCAGTTCTTC. It translates to CSASFGQGTYNEQFF. The chain is built from TRBV20-1 and TRBJ2-1, with D possibly being TRBD1 (5 bases). V was trimmed by 3 bases and J by 2 bases, leaving 14 bases between them. Germline values: CDR1 DFQATT, CDR2 SNEGSKA (reference sequence). The CDR3 length is 15 residues.